This T cell receptor (beta chain) came from a study of CD8+CD57+ T cells in acquired aplastic anemia. Study-wide points: The number of CD8+ CDR3 sequences shared by patients and controls was roughly 30.

This clonotype showed up just once. Its antigen remains unknown. Patients chosen for sequencing had shown CD8+CD57+ cell expansion by flow cytometry. J gave up 4 bases and V 4 bases, and 12 bases lay outside the gene matches. Germline CDR1 LNHDA, CDR2 SQIVND (reference sequence). The CDR3 has 17 amino acids. It was genomic DNA that served as the template for profiling TCR beta VDJ and CDR3. MiXCR, applied by TCRdb to the reads, yields one record per CDR3 protein. Here the sample spans about 160,000 distinct CDR3 sequences, 40% to 60% being singletons. The origin of this receptor is a human donor with aplastic anemia. This chain joins TRBV19 and TRBJ2-3, with TRBD2 matching over 9 bases. The sequencing sample was made of sorted CD4+, CD8+, or CD8+CD57+ T cells (not recorded which) from PBMCs. The CDR3, as DNA: TGTGCCAGTAGTACCCGAATTAGCGGGGGAGGCCCAGATACGCAGTATTTT. This encodes CASSTRISGGGPDTQYF.